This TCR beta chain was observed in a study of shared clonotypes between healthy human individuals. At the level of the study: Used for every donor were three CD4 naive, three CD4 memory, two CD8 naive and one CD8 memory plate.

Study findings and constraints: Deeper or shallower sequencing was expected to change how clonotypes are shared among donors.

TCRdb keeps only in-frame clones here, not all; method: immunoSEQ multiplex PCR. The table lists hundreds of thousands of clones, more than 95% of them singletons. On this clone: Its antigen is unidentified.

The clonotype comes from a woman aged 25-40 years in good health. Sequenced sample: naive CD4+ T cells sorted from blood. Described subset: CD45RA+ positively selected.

CDR3 coding DNA: TGTGCCAGCAGTTCGGTGTGGATGGAGGGCTACACCTTC. Amino acid sequence: CASSSVWMEGYTF. The V and J genes are TRBV28 and TRBJ1-2; no reliable D call. The CDR3 covers 13 residues. With 4 bases removed from V and 8 bases from J, the gap between germline ends came to 14 bases. CDR1 is MDHEN and CDR2 is SYDVKM in the germline V gene.